Listed here are 20 T cell receptor beta chains from one sample, sequenced in a study of blood T cell repertoires in COVID-19. Assay used: immunoSEQ multiplex PCR; TCRdb lists only in-frame clones, some missing. The sample includes about 280,000 clones, 80% to 90% of them seen just once. Input material: peripheral blood. These receptor sequences come from a woman between 70 and 85 years old with acute or convalescent COVID-19.

The chain carries TRBV5-1 and TRBJ1-2, with 7 bases fitting TRBD1. The CDR3 is 14 residues long. From germline, CDR1 is SGHRS and CDR2 YFSETQ. Losses at the gene ends were 1 base for V and 6 bases for J; bases not matched to a gene: 6. CDR3 sequence reads: CASSLTTGPDGYTF. CDR3 bases: TGCGCCAGCAGCTTGACGACAGGGCCGGATGGCTACACCTTC.

The J gene is TRBJ1-1, the V gene TRBV5-1; weak D call: TRBD1 (6 bases). The V and J ends lost 4 bases and 7 bases respectively, with 11 bases between them. The CDR3 loop spans 12 amino acids. Germline assignment: CDR1 SGHRS and CDR2 YFSETQ. The CDR3 coding sequence is TGCGCCAGCAGCCCTGGACAGAATGAAGCTTTCTTT. Its protein is CASSPGQNEAFF.

The CDR3 nucleotides are TGTGCCAGCAGCTTGACAGGGGCCTATGGCTACACCTTC. The encoded protein is CASSLTGAYGYTF. The genes are TRBV11-2 and TRBJ1-2; 8 positions agree with TRBD1. CDR1 is SGHAT and CDR2 is FQNNGV in the germline V gene. J gave up 4 bases and V 3 bases, and 1 base lay outside the gene matches. This CDR3 region has 13 residues.

This clone appeared a single time. The chain is built from TRBV3-1 (or the pseudogene TRBV3-2) and TRBJ1-2, with D hard to call. Trimming took 0 bases from V and 0 from J, leaving 14 bases between them. Per the germline V gene, CDR1 is LGHDT and CDR2 is YNNKEL (reference sequence). This CDR3 contains 17 residues. The CDR3 reads CASSQDIGRASNYGYTF. CDR3 nucleotide sequence: TGTGCCAGCAGCCAAGATATTGGGAGGGCCTCTAACTATGGCTACACCTTC.

This chain links TRBV6-5 with TRBJ1-5, with D perhaps TRBD1 (5 bases). Germline assignment: CDR1 MNHEY and CDR2 SVGAGI. V shed 6 bases and J shed 4 bases, with 10 bases lying between them. The CDR3 consists of 13 residues. CDR3 in amino acids: CASRMDKNQPQHF. The CDR3 DNA sequence: TGTGCCAGCAGGATGGACAAGAATCAGCCCCAGCATTTT.

The chain combines TRBV24-1 with TRBJ1-6; TRBD1 is a possible D gene (6 bases). V lost 10 bases to trimming and J lost 10 bases, with 13 bases between them. Germline CDR1 is KGHDR and CDR2 is SFDVKD. CDR3 size: 12 residues. The CDR3 DNA is TGTGCCACGGGGGGGGGCTGGTCACCCCTCCACTTT. It is translated as CATGGGWSPLHF.

This clone was detected only once. J is TRBJ2-7 and V is TRBV5-6, with 7 nucleotides matching TRBD2. The CDR3 loop spans 13 amino acids. Germline loops: CDR1 SGHDT, CDR2 YYEEEE. J was trimmed by 7 bases and V by 2 bases; bases with no gene match: 6. The CDR3 nucleotides are TGTGCCAGCAGCTTAGGGAGGGCAGGGGAGCAGTACTTC. Translation: CASSLGRAGEQYF.

The rearrangement joins TRBV18 to TRBJ2-1, with 8 bases fitting TRBD2. This CDR3 spans 17 amino acids. V trimming: 2 bases; J trimming: 4 bases; junction bases outside the gene matches: 10. Per the germline V gene, CDR1 is KGHSH and CDR2 is LQKENI. The CDR3 sequence is CASSPSTPAGVYNEQFF. The CDR3 coding sequence is TGTGCCAGCTCACCATCGACTCCAGCGGGGGTTTACAATGAGCAGTTCTTC.

The chain recombines TRBV6-6 with TRBJ1-6, with 9 positions matching TRBD1. V lost 5 bases to trimming and J lost 7 bases; unmatched junction nucleotides: 6. The CDR3 runs 15 residues. Per germline, CDR1 MNHNY and CDR2 SVGAGI (reference sequence). CDR3 amino acids: CASSGPGQGNSPLHF. The CDR3 DNA follows: TGTGCCAGCAGTGGACCGGGACAGGGAAATTCACCCCTCCACTTT.

The rearrangement links TRBV5-4 to TRBJ1-2; D gene uncertain. Looked up from germline, CDR1 is SGHNT and CDR2 is YYREEE (reference sequence). The CDR3 spans 14 residues. V gave up 0 bases and J gave up 3 bases, with 9 bases separating them. CDR3: CASSLGSLDYGYTF. The CDR3 DNA follows: TGTGCCAGCAGCTTGGGGAGCCTAGACTATGGCTACACCTTC.

The J gene is TRBJ1-5, the V gene TRBV12-3 or TRBV12-4; D remains unclear. The ends were cut back, 6 bases at V and 6 bases at J, with 12 bases in the middle. The CDR3 totals 13 residues. In DNA, the CDR3 is TGTGCCAGCAGCGCGGGTTGGAGTCAGCCCCAGCATTTT. Its translation is CASSAGWSQPQHF.

The chain links TRBV6-4 to TRBJ2-1, with unresolved D. The germline CDR1 and CDR2 sequences are MRHNA and SNTAGT. The CDR3 consists of 13 residues. Trimming cost V 6 bases and J 5 bases, with 11 bases left between them. As DNA, the CDR3 is TGTGCCAGCAGCCCGGGTCTTCACAATGAGCAGTTCTTC. As protein: CASSPGLHNEQFF.

The genes are TRBV6-6 and TRBJ1-6; 9 bases align to TRBD1. The CDR3 runs to 16 residues. Trimming removed 5 bases from V and 1 base from J; junction bases left unmatched: 3. Germline CDR1 is MNHNY and CDR2 is SVGAGI (reference sequence). CDR3 in amino acids: CASSHRGQSYNSPLHF. The CDR3 bases are TGTGCCAGCAGTCACAGGGGGCAGTCCTATAATTCACCCCTCCACTTT.

The chain links TRBV21-1 to TRBJ1-1; the table calls TRBD1, which could not be checked here. TRBV21-1 represents a pseudogene. This CDR3 is built from 17 residues. CDR3 protein: CASSKEFRGVYRSEAFF. The CDR3 DNA reads TGTGCCAGCAGCAAAGAGTTCAGGGGGGTATATCGGTCGGAAGCTTTCTTT.

This clone was seen only once. CDR3 sequence: CASSLRHLSGANVLTF. The DNA for the CDR3 is TGTGCCAGCAGCTTACGACACCTCTCTGGGGCCAACGTCCTGACTTTC. The chain couples TRBV5-4 to TRBJ2-6; no clear D. Trimming removed 2 bases at V and 0 bases at J, with 9 bases between. In germline, CDR1 is SGHNT, CDR2 YYREEE (reference sequence). The CDR3 is 16 residues long.

This chain joins TRBV5-6 and TRBJ2-5; TRBD1 matches at 10 bases. Germline trimming cut 4 bases from V and 6 bases from J; bases unmatched to any gene: 12. Germline V gene sequence: CDR1 SGHDT, CDR2 YYEEEE. This CDR3 is 16 amino acids long. CDR3 DNA sequence: TGTGCCAGCAGCGCAGCCGGGACAGGGGCTTGGCAGACCCAGTACTTC. Translating it yields CASSAAGTGAWQTQYF.

The chain carries TRBV23-1 and TRBJ1-2, with TRBD1 as a possible D gene (5 bases). TRBV23-1 is an open reading frame whose function is uncertain. V was pared by 4 bases and J by 0 bases, with 18 bases between. The CDR3 has 17 amino acids. The CDR3 region has the DNA TGCGCCAGCAGTCCCCGTAGGGGCCTACCTCCTAACTATGGCTACACCTTC. Translation gives CASSPRRGLPPNYGYTF.

The rearrangement uses TRBV3-1 (or the pseudogene TRBV3-2) and TRBJ1-1; 8 bases map to TRBD1. V shed 3 bases, J shed 7 bases, and the junction held 1 base outside the gene matches. The germline V gene has CDR1 LGHDT and CDR2 YNNKEL (reference sequence). The CDR3 extends over 12 amino acids. This CDR3 is CASSQGQVEAFF. The CDR3 region has the DNA TGTGCCAGCAGCCAGGGACAGGTTGAAGCTTTCTTT.

The V and J genes are TRBV5-6 and TRBJ1-5; TRBD1 is a possible D gene (6 bases). Germline V gene sequence: CDR1 SGHDT, CDR2 YYEEEE. Trimming stripped 0 bases from V and 3 bases from J, with 13 bases between. This CDR3 region has 16 residues. The CDR3 DNA reads as TGTGCCAGCAGCTTGGAGGGGGGGCGGGCCAATCAGCCCCAGCATTTT. Translated: CASSLEGGRANQPQHF.

The genes are TRBV4-1 and TRBJ2-1, with TRBD1 matching 7 bases. Germline V lookup: CDR1 MGHRA, CDR2 YSYEKL. This CDR3 has 16 residues. V was clipped by 4 bases and J by 0 bases; unmatched bases: 6. The CDR3: CASSPARGSSYNEQFF. The DNA of the CDR3 is TGCGCCAGCAGCCCAGCCAGGGGGAGCTCCTACAATGAGCAGTTCTTC.